One and the same sample provided the 24 T cell receptor beta chains below, sequenced in a study of blood T cell repertoires in COVID-19. The table came from immunoSEQ multiplex PCR; TCRdb's copy has only in-frame clones and leaves some out. The table includes fewer than 200,000 clones, 80% to 90% detected once. The sequencing sample was made of peripheral blood. These TCRs come from an older woman who had recovered from COVID-19.

The chain is built from TRBV27 and TRBJ2-7, with D perhaps matching TRBD1 (5 bases). Germline lookup yields CDR1 MNHEY and CDR2 SMNVEV (reference sequence). This CDR3 is 16 amino acids long. The V and J ends lost 1 base and 0 bases respectively, with 13 bases between them. The CDR3 loop reads CASSLFLGQSSYEQYF. The CDR3 nucleotides are TGTGCCAGCAGTTTATTCTTGGGGCAAAGCTCCTACGAGCAGTACTTC.

The chain uses TRBV18 and TRBJ2-1, with 7 bases identical to TRBD2. With 0 bases clipped from V and 3 bases from J, the junction kept 5 bases outside the gene matches. CDR3 length: 16 amino acids. Germline values: CDR1 KGHSH, CDR2 LQKENI. The chain's CDR3 is CASSPPGGSVYNEQFF. CDR3 nucleotide sequence: TGTGCCAGCTCACCACCGGGCGGGAGCGTCTACAATGAGCAGTTCTTC.

The genes are TRBV5-1 and TRBJ2-5; 9 nucleotides agree with TRBD2. CDR1 and CDR2 from the germline V gene are SGHRS and YFSETQ. The CDR3 runs 16 residues. J gave up 5 bases and V 3 bases, and 11 bases lay outside the gene matches. The CDR3: CASSSPGLAGRETQYF. CDR3 coding DNA: TGCGCCAGCAGCTCCCCAGGGCTAGCGGGACGGGAGACCCAGTACTTC.

This clone was observed a single time. The genes are TRBV27 and TRBJ2-3, with no clear D. V dropped 5 bases and J dropped 2 bases, with 5 bases sitting between them. Germline assignment: CDR1 MNHEY and CDR2 SMNVEV (reference sequence). The CDR3 covers 12 residues. The CDR3 loop reads CASSPHTDTQYF. The CDR3 DNA sequence: TGTGCCAGCAGTCCCCACACAGATACGCAGTATTTT.

V usage is TRBV10-3 and J usage is TRBJ2-1; D is ambiguous. Germline V gives CDR1 ENHRY, CDR2 SYGVKD. This CDR3 region has 12 residues. V gave up 10 bases and J gave up 8 bases, with 15 bases separating them. CDR3 protein: CASSRDSDEQFF. DNA for the CDR3: TGTGCCAGCTCCCGAGACTCCGATGAGCAGTTCTTC.

In DNA, the CDR3 is TGTGCCAGCAGCTTGGTGGGAGGGATGAACACCGGGGAGCTGTTTTTT. Translated, it gives CASSLVGGMNTGELFF. V is TRBV7-2 and J is TRBJ2-2; 7 bases are a match to TRBD2. Trimming cost V 3 bases and J 1 base; bases outside gene matches: 5. CDR3 length: 16 amino acids. Germline CDR1 SGHTA, CDR2 FQGNSA.

This clone was recorded once. The V call is TRBV18, the J call TRBJ2-7; D might be TRBD2 (6 bases). V lost 3 bases, J lost 9 bases, and 18 bases lay in between. The CDR3 has 14 amino acids. Looked up from germline, CDR1 is KGHSH and CDR2 is LQKENI. CDR3 DNA: TGTGCCAGCTCACCGACTTCGGACGGGCGGGGGCAGTACTTC. Translation: CASSPTSDGRGQYF.

J is TRBJ2-2 and V is TRBV5-1; 7 nucleotides agree with TRBD1. The germline gives CDR1 SGHRS, CDR2 YFSETQ. J gave up 6 bases and V 4 bases, and 6 bases lay outside the gene matches. This CDR3 spans 14 amino acids. DNA for the CDR3: TGCGCCAGCAGCACCGGGACAGCCCCCGGGGAGCTGTTTTTT. Translation: CASSTGTAPGELFF.

V and J are TRBV29-1 and TRBJ2-2; 10 bases match TRBD2. The trim removed 7 bases at V and 2 bases at J, leaving 7 bases unmatched. The CDR3 has 15 residues. From germline, CDR1 is SQVTM and CDR2 ANQGSEA. The CDR3 sequence: CSAGGLASNTGELFF. The DNA for the CDR3 is TGCAGCGCCGGGGGACTAGCGAGCAACACCGGGGAGCTGTTTTTT.

V is TRBV5-8 and J is TRBJ2-2; 7 bases fit TRBD1. With V trimmed by 0 bases and J by 3 bases, 2 bases remained unmatched. Per the germline V gene, CDR1 is SGHTS and CDR2 is YDEGEE. The CDR3 spans 15 residues. The CDR3 here is CASSLAGGDTGELFF. CDR3 sequence (DNA): TGTGCCAGCAGCTTGGCAGGGGGAGACACCGGGGAGCTGTTTTTT.

The chain links TRBV7-3 to TRBJ2-7; TRBD2 matches at 8 bases. The CDR3 extends over 16 amino acids. Germline lookup yields CDR1 SGHTA and CDR2 FQGTGA. V shed 5 bases, J shed 3 bases, and the junction held 12 bases outside the gene matches. As DNA, the CDR3 is TGTGCCAGCAGCCCGGACGGGCTAGCGGGTCTCTACGAGCAGTACTTC. Translating gives CASSPDGLAGLYEQYF.

This chain connects TRBV6-2 or TRBV6-3 to TRBJ2-5; a weak D match, TRBD2 (6 bases). Germline lookup yields CDR1 MNHEY and CDR2 SVGEGT. This CDR3 contains 16 residues. V gave up 6 bases and J gave up 7 bases, with 24 bases separating them. The CDR3 DNA sequence: TGTGCCAGCAGCCCCGTATCCGCGGAGAGGGGAGGGACCCAGTACTTC. Protein: CASSPVSAERGGTQYF.

The chain uses TRBV28 and TRBJ2-1; TRBD2 matches 12 bases. The germline V gene has CDR1 MDHEN and CDR2 SYDVKM. The CDR3 contains 16 residues. Trimming removed 5 bases from V and 8 bases from J; junction bases left unmatched: 10. CDR3 bases: TGTGCCAGCAGTCCCGGACTAGCGGGGATATGGGATGAGCAGTTCTTC. The encoded protein is CASSPGLAGIWDEQFF.

V and J are TRBV25-1 and TRBJ2-7, with 7 bases fitting TRBD2. The V and J ends lost 1 base and 2 bases, in that order; junction bases with no gene match: 8. The CDR3 length is 16 residues. Germline CDR1 MGHDK, CDR2 SYGVNS. CDR3 protein: CASSEFGGGATYEQYF. DNA of the CDR3: TGTGCCAGCAGTGAATTTGGGGGAGGGGCCACCTACGAGCAGTACTTC.

The CDR3 sequence: CASSQAVSQNTEAFF. For the CDR3, the DNA is TGCGCCAGCAGCCAAGCGGTGTCCCAGAACACTGAAGCTTTCTTT. The chain combines TRBV4-1 with TRBJ1-1; D ambiguous. CDR3 length: 15 residues. Per germline, CDR1 MGHRA and CDR2 YSYEKL. The germline V and J ends were trimmed by 1 base and 1 base, with 10 bases remaining between them.

The rearrangement joins TRBV6-5 to TRBJ1-4, with 12 bases that match TRBD1. V was clipped by 8 bases and J by 8 bases; unmatched bases: 9. Germline values: CDR1 MNHEY, CDR2 SVGAGI. The CDR3 has 15 amino acids. The CDR3 DNA reads as TGTGCCAGCGGGGGACAGGGGGCTTCGGGAGAAAAACTGTTTTTT. This translates into CASGGQGASGEKLFF.

The chain is built from TRBV18 and TRBJ1-5, with D tentatively TRBD1 (6 bases). The germline CDR1 and CDR2 sequences are KGHSH and LQKENI. The CDR3 is 15 amino acids. V lost 1 base and J lost 0, with 7 bases in between. CDR3 nucleotides: TGTGCCAGCTCACCACAGGGGGATAGCAATCAGCCCCAGCATTTT. Its translation is CASSPQGDSNQPQHF.

This chain joins TRBV21-1 and TRBJ1-1. TRBV21-1 constitutes a pseudogene. This CDR3 is built from 14 residues. CDR3 sequence (DNA): TGTGCCAGCAGCACCACGGGGGGGAACACTGAAGCTTTCTTT. It is translated as CASSTTGGNTEAFF.

The chain links TRBV6-7 to TRBJ2-3, with 9 bases that match TRBD2. TRBV6-7 is reported as an ORF; its role is uncertain. The CDR3 runs to 20 residues. V was clipped by 0 bases and J by 2 bases; unmatched bases: 15. The CDR3 region is CASSYSIGSGRTKATDTQYF. The CDR3 coding sequence is TGTGCCAGCAGTTACTCGATCGGTAGCGGGAGAACAAAGGCCACAGATACGCAGTATTTT.

The chain is built from TRBV7-9 and TRBJ1-1; D call uncertain. Germline lookup yields CDR1 SEHNR and CDR2 FQNEAQ (reference sequence). The CDR3 sequence is 15 residues long. V lost 1 base, J lost 10 bases, and 19 bases lay in between. The CDR3, as DNA: TGTGCCAGCAGCTTAGTTTTGGTGGTGCGGGAGGGAGCTTTCTTT. It is translated as CASSLVLVVREGAFF.

This sequence joins TRBV18 and TRBJ2-7; 9 bases line up with TRBD1. The CDR3 is made up of 15 amino acids. Germline V gene sequence: CDR1 KGHSH, CDR2 LQKENI. J was trimmed by 1 base and V by 6 bases; bases with no gene match: 7. For the CDR3, the DNA is TGTGCCAGCTCGGCCGGGACAGGGCCATCCTACGAGCAGTACTTC. Encoded protein: CASSAGTGPSYEQYF.

The V call is TRBV19, the J call TRBJ1-2, with TRBD1 identical over 7 bases. The CDR3 covers 13 residues. V trimming: 6 bases; J trimming: 7 bases; junction bases outside the gene matches: 8. The V gene's germline CDR1 is LNHDA and CDR2 SQIVND (reference sequence). CDR3 nucleotide sequence: TGTGCCAGTAGCACACAGGGGATTGGTGGCTACACCTTC. Encoded protein: CASSTQGIGGYTF. Based on the CDR3 plus reference TRBV19 and TRBJ1-2, the full variable domain is DGGITQSPKYLFRKEGQNVTLSCEQNLNHDAMYWYRQDPGQGLRLIYYSQIVNDFQKGDIAEGYSVSREKKESFPLTVTSAQKNPTAFYLCASSTQGIGGYTFGSGTRLTVV.

The gene calls are TRBV2 and TRBJ1-1; maybe TRBD1 (5 bases). CDR1 is SNHLY and CDR2 is FYNNEI in the germline V gene. Trimming shortened V by 3 bases and J by 1 base, and 6 bases separated the two germline ends. The CDR3 consists of 13 residues. Here the CDR3 DNA reads TGTGCCAGCAGTGAGGGGCCGAACACTGAAGCTTTCTTT. Its protein product is CASSEGPNTEAFF.

V is TRBV7-9 and J is TRBJ2-1; no clear D gene. Germline CDR1 reads SEHNR; CDR2 reads FQNEAQ (reference sequence). This CDR3 is built from 14 residues. V lost 5 bases and J 3 bases, leaving 11 bases between the germline ends. CDR3 region: CASSPLPGYNEQFF. The CDR3 DNA reads as TGTGCCAGCAGCCCCCTCCCGGGCTACAATGAGCAGTTCTTC. Using reference TRBV7-9 and TRBJ2-1 for the parts outside the CDR3, the full variable domain is DTGVSQNPRHKITKRGQNVTFRCDPISEHNRLYWYRQTLGQGPEFLTYFQNEAQLEKSRLLSDRFSAERPKGSFSTLEIQRTEQGDSAMYLCASSPLPGYNEQFFGPGTRLTVL.